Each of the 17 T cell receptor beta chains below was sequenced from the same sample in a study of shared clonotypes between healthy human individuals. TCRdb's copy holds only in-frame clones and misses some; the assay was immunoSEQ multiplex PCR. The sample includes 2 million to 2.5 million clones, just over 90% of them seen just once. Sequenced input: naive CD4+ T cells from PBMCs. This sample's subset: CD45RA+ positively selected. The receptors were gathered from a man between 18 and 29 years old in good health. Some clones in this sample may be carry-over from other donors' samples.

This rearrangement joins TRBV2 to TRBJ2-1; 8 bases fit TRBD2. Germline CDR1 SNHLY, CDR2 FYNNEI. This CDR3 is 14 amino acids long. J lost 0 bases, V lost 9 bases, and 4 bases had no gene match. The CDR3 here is CASYSGVSYNEQFF. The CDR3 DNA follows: TGTGCCAGTTATAGCGGGGTCTCCTACAATGAGCAGTTCTTC.

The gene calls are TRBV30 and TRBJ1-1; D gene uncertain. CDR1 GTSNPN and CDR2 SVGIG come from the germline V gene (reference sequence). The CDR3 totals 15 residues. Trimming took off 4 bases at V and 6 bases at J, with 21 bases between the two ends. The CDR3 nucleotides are TGTGCCTGGAAGCAGGCGGGCAGGATTGGTCCTGAAGCTTTCTTT. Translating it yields CAWKQAGRIGPEAFF.

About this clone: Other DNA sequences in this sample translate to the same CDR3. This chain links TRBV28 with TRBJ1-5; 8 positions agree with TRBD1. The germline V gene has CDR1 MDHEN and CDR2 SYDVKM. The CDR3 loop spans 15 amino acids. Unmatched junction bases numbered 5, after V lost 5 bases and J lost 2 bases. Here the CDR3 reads CASSTGQGRNQPQHF. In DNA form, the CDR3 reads TGTGCCAGCAGTACCGGACAGGGTCGCAATCAGCCCCAGCATTTT.

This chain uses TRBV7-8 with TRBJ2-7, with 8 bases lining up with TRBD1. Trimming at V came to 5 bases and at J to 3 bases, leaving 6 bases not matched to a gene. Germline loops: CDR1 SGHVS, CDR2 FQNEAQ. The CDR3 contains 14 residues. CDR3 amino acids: CASSTGQGYYEQYF. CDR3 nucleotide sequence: TGTGCCAGCAGCACCGGACAGGGTTACTACGAGCAGTACTTC. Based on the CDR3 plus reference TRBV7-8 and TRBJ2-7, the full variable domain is GAGVSQSPRYKVAKRGQDVALRCDPISGHVSLFWYQQALGQGPEFLTYFQNEAQLDKSGLPSDRFFAERPEGSVSTLKIQRTQQEDSAVYLCASSTGQGYYEQYFGPGTRLTVT.

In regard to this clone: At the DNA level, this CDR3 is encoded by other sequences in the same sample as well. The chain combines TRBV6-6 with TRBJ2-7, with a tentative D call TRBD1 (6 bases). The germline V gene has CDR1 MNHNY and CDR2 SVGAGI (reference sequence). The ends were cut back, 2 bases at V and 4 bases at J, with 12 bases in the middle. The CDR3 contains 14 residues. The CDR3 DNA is TGTGCCAGCAGTTACAGTGACAGGTCTTACGAGCAGTACTTC. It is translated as CASSYSDRSYEQYF.

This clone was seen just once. The CDR3 sequence: CASSAPAGGFNSPLHF. CDR3 in DNA: TGTGCCAGCAGTGCCCCCGCAGGGGGCTTCAATTCACCCCTCCACTTT. V usage is TRBV6-1 and J usage is TRBJ1-6; 8 positions agree with TRBD1. The V and J ends lost 4 bases and 7 bases, in that order; junction bases with no gene match: 9. Germline values: CDR1 MNHNS, CDR2 SASEGT. The CDR3 is 16 amino acids.

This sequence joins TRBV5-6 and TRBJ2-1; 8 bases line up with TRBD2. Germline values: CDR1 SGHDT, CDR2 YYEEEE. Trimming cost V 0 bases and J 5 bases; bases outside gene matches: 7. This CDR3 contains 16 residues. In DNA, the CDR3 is TGTGCCAGCAGCTTGGTGGGGACTAGTAGGAACAATGAGCAGTTCTTC. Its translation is CASSLVGTSRNNEQFF.

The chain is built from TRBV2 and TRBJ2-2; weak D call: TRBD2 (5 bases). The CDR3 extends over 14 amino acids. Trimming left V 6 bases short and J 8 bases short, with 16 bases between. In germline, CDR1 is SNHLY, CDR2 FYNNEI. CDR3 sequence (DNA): TGTGCCAGCAGGCCCGCTGCGGGCCGAGGGGAGCTGTTTTTT. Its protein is CASRPAAGRGELFF.

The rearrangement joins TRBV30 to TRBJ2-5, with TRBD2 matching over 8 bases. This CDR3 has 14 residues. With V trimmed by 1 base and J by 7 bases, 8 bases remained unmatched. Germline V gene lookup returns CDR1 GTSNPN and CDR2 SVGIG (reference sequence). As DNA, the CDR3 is TGTGCCTGGAGTGACGGGAGGGCCCTCGGGACCCAGTACTTC. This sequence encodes CAWSDGRALGTQYF.

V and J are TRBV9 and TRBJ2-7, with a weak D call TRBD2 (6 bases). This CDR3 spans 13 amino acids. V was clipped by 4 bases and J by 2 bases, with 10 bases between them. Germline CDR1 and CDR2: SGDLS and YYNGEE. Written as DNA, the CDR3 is TGTGCCAGCAGCTTCGCTAGCGCCTACGAGCAGTACTTC. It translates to CASSFASAYEQYF.

The CDR3 reads CASSLQGEGKLFF. The DNA of the CDR3 is TGTGCCAGCAGTTTACAGGGTGAGGGAAAACTGTTTTTT. The chain has TRBV28 and TRBJ1-4; weak D call: TRBD1 (5 bases). This CDR3 is 13 amino acids long. Trimming cost V 2 bases and J 10 bases, with 11 bases left between them. The germline V gene has CDR1 MDHEN and CDR2 SYDVKM.

CDR3 region: CASSFDYGYTF. The CDR3 DNA sequence: TGTGCCAGCAGTTTCGACTATGGCTACACCTTC. This rearrangement joins TRBV28 to TRBJ1-2; D is unclear. CDR1 and CDR2 from the germline V gene are MDHEN and SYDVKM. The length of the CDR3 is 11 residues. With 3 bases removed from V and 3 bases from J, the gap between germline ends came to 2 bases.

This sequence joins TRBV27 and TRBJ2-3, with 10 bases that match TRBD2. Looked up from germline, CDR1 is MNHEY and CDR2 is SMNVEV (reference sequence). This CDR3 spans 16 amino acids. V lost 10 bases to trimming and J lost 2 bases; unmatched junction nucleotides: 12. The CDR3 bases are TGTGCCACCCTGCCCGGACTAGCGGACCCCACAGATACGCAGTATTTT. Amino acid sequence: CATLPGLADPTDTQYF.

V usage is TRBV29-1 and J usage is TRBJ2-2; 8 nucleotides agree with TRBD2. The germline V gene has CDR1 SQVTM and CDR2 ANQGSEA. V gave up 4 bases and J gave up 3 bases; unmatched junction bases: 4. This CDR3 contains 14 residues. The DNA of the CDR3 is TGCAGCGTTGCGGGGGGGCGCGACACCGGGGAGCTGTTTTTT. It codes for CSVAGGRDTGELFF.

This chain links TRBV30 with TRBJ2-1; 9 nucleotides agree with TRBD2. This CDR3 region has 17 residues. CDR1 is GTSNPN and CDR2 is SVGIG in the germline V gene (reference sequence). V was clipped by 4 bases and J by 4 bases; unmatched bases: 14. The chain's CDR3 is CAWIKGPSSGTYNEQFF. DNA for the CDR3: TGTGCCTGGATCAAGGGGCCGTCTAGCGGGACTTACAATGAGCAGTTCTTC.

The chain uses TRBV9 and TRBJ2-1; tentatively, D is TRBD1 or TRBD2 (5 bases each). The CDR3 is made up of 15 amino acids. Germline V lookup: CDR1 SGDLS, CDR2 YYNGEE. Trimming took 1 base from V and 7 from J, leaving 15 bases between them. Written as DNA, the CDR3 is TGTGCCAGCAGCGTATACGGGGCGCCTATAAATGAGCAGTTCTTC. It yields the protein CASSVYGAPINEQFF.

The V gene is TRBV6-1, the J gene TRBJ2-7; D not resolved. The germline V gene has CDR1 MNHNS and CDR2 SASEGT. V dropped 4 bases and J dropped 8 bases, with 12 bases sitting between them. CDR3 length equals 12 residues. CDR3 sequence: CASSANGEKQYF. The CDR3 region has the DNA TGTGCCAGCAGTGCAAATGGGGAAAAGCAGTACTTC.